This TCR beta chain came from a study of T cell changes during pregnancy in multiple sclerosis. Method: immunoSEQ multiplex PCR; TCRdb's copy keeps in-frame clones and lacks some. The sample yields approximately 30,000 clones, 85% to 95% seen once. V dropped 3 bases and J dropped 6 bases, with 6 bases sitting between them. CDR3 size: 12 residues. Germline assignment: CDR1 SGHTA and CDR2 FQGNSA. This specimen consisted of CD4+ T cells from peripheral blood mononuclear cells, obtained after pregnancy. The chain carries TRBV7-2 and TRBJ1-5; the D gene is possibly TRBD1 (5 bases). The clonotype comes from a female donor with multiple sclerosis, enrolled in a pregnancy study. CDR3 residues: CASSLGGQPQHF. The CDR3 nucleotides are TGTGCCAGCAGCTTGGGGGGTCAGCCCCAGCATTTT.